This T cell receptor (beta chain) derives from a study of cytomegalovirus exposure and HLA in healthy donors (dated by TCRdb to about 2017). Study-level background: An earlier analysis of roughly 630 of the donors reported 250 to 350 Gb of sequence data and around 120 million unique TCR beta sequences from 150 million to 200 million T cells. An early release that covered about 640 HLA-typed donors contained about 300 gigabases of sequencing data and about 93 million unique TCR sequences. The genetic ancestry cluster associated with self-reported Caucasian donors included 81% of the 398 genotyped donors. The study was designed to test whether signatures of past pathogen exposure could be identified by cataloging public T cell receptors. Using immunosequencing, the study profiled T cell repertoires from 500 to 800 subjects and related those repertoires to cytomegalovirus serostatus. Along with the approximately 600-subject first cohort, a separate validation cohort of around 110 different subjects was used. High-throughput TCR immunosequencing, statistical association of individual TCRs with disease status, and machine learning were combined to predict cytomegalovirus infection status. To study patterns of TCR occurrence, a later analysis re-analyzed previously published TCR beta repertoires from 650 to 750 donors and added high-resolution HLA genotyping. Rather than drawing on any new phenotypic data, the later analysis identified candidate immune exposures from TCR beta sequences and the way those sequences occurred across donors. To decide whether each TCR beta V gene segment behaved as functional or pseudogenic, an earlier analysis of 587 of the donors relied on high-throughput TCR beta sequencing. Donor age, sex, ethnicity and CMV serostatus were compiled together with the repertoire data. A later genetic analysis took genome-wide SNP genotypes for about 55% of the 666 donors and used that subset as a discovery cohort. All discovery cohort repertoires had been generated using a single sequencing platform. HLA typing included class I and class II loci at four-digit resolution. Typing coverage varied by locus: roughly 629-630 donors for A, B, C, DRB1 and DQB1; around 560 for DQA1; over 600 for DPA1; approximately 470 for DPB1. About five DR-DQ haplotypes were handled as single units for association and clustering, since linkage in the cohort was strong. On average, around 200,000 unique TCR beta nucleotide sequences were sequenced per donor among some 430 genotyped donors of the cohort, with roughly 18% of those sequences being non-productive. Broader findings and caveats from the paper: HLA typing was unavailable for some donors at each locus, so association tests used only the typed subset. Several of the top co-occurrence clusters appeared to be linked to parvovirus B19, influenza, CMV and Epstein-Barr virus, according to a later analysis. Specific HLA alleles were associated with over 15,000 TCR beta sequences at a false discovery rate of 0.05 in a later analysis. While some public TCRs were present in many individuals, most TCR sequences turned up only very rarely across donors. V-gene and J-gene trimming of TCR beta chains was associated with a missense DCLRE1C variant in a later genetic analysis, and the association was replicated in an independent cohort. In a later analysis, HLA-associated TCR beta chains were found to be more clonally expanded and to have lower generation probabilities than equally common non-associated chains. A cluster of highly shared sequence variants was judged likely to be a technical artifact of the sequencing pipeline. According to a later analysis, most CMV-associated TCR beta chains appeared to be HLA-restricted, and the HLA associations seemed to be driven largely by CMV exposure. In vitro tests confirmed that three of the cytomegalovirus-associated TCR beta chains recognize cytomegalovirus antigens. Strong co-occurrence of HLA alleles, especially DR and DQ, made assigning TCR associations to individual alleles difficult. Because counts were too low, 15 or so rarely observed V segments, including chromosome 9 orphons, were excluded from the earlier analysis of 587 of the donors. Sequencing depth was assumed to be roughly uniform across donors in the presence/absence analyses, though that assumption may not hold. In an earlier analysis of more than 500 of the donors, most TCR beta V segments appeared in productive rearrangements about 90% or about 30% of the time, broadly matching IMGT annotations. Linkage disequilibrium might explain the correlated functional status among segregating V segments, but an unknown experimental factor could not be excluded. In both the original and validation cohorts, the classifier was reported to diagnose cytomegalovirus status with high specificity and sensitivity. A further reported finding was that TCR beta sequences accurately predicted the HLA-A and HLA-B alleles for most subjects in the first cohort. Some IMGT-functional V segments, including TRBV6-2 and TRBV6-3, could not be distinguished by the 87-base-pair reads and were therefore excluded. In the study, approximately 160 TCR beta chains were listed as associated with cytomegalovirus. The cohort was sequenced for TCR beta chains only, and without alpha or paired-chain data the features that could be detected were limited. CMV serostatus was the only immune exposure information available for the cohort. According to the authors, the approach could potentially be generalized to other disease states and immunological phenotypes. According to a later genetic analysis, donors in an Asian-associated ancestry cluster had fewer N-insertions in productive TCRs than the roughly 700-donor mean. In a later analysis, the rate of TCR association differed among HLA loci, with DRB1 alleles having the most associated TCRs and HLA-C alleles having the fewest.

Libraries came from the immunoSEQ multiplex PCR assay. For the multiplex PCR, a mixture combining 60 forward primers for TCR Vbeta segments and 13 reverse primers for TCR Jbeta segments was used. A multiplex PCR assay on genomic DNA amplified the CDR3 region of rearranged TCR beta genes. On the Illumina HiSeq System, the amplified TCR beta libraries were sequenced as 87-base-pair reads. Regarding the original processing steps: In a later analysis, tens of millions of unique TCR beta chains were counted across the 500 to 850 repertoires, and around 10 million of these chains were shared by at least two donors. Raw reads were error-corrected and collapsed into unique sequences with a nearest-neighbor algorithm that merged closely related sequences to remove PCR and sequencing errors. V, D and J gene segments were assigned by aligning CDR3 sequences to IMGT reference sequences. For a sequence to be retained, a match of at least six nucleotides was required to both a V gene segment and a J gene segment. Rearrangements were classified as productive when the CDR3 lacked stop codons and remained in frame with V and J, and all other rearrangements were classified as non-productive. CDR3 was defined according to IMGT convention as the region running from the second conserved V-encoded cysteine to the conserved J-encoded phenylalanine. Sequences without an unambiguous match to a single V gene segment were excluded from the earlier analysis of 450 to 650 of the donors. An earlier analysis of approximately 590 of the donors classified V segments as functional when productive rearrangements were above 56.7% and as segregating when the standard deviation between donors was above 5%. A statistical classification framework was built to diagnose cytomegalovirus status from the catalog of TCR beta chain sequences. In a later analysis, V and J genes were assigned by comparing TCR nucleotide sequences against IMGT/GENE-DB human TR gene sequences. The TCRdist pipeline was used in a later analysis to assign CDR3 sequences and most-parsimonious VDJ recombination scenarios. In a later analysis, each TCR beta chain was defined by its CDR3 amino acid sequence together with its V-gene family, and reads lacking a unique V-gene family were excluded. A later analysis removed 592 highly shared, low-generation-probability nucleotide sequences to deal with suspected cross-contamination and a sequencing artifact. A later analysis calculated a clonal expansion index for each public chain from normalized within-repertoire ranks of inferred template counts. In a later analysis, generation probabilities were computed with a VDJ recombination model fitted to out-of-frame rearrangements, and the resulting probabilities were checked against IGoR. In a later analysis, TCR-TCR, TCR-HLA and TCR-CMV co-occurrence was scored with hypergeometric tests, and a repertoire-size bias correction was applied to TCR pairs. A later analysis estimated false discovery rates by permuting HLA or CMV assignments 20 times. In a later analysis, co-occurring TCRs were grouped using DBSCAN, and TCRdist sequence similarity was added for clustering within HLA-allele-positive subsets. For co-occurrence clustering, repertoires with fewer than 30,000 or more than 120,000 public chains were excluded, along with several repertoires with anomalous nucleotide sharing. TCRdb's version of the immuneACCESS table is confined to in-frame rearrangements and falls short of the full clone set. An unresolved V gene accounts for under half of the shortfall where checked; the remainder is of unknown origin. The V and J calls and clone size come from that table; D and trimming were worked out from the DNA. This sample holds some 180,000 clones; approximately 85% were observed only once. The leading ten clones occupy about 2.5% of the sample.

The CDR3 runs 15 residues from the cysteine to the phenylalanine. Only the CDR3 region is kept as DNA, spanning 45 bases read in frame from base 1. From a lookup of the germline V gene (reference sequence), CDR1 and CDR2 are MNHNY and SVGAGI. V and J are truncated by 4 bases and 1 base respectively, leaving an intervening sequence of 13 bases. In total, 500 to 700 healthy bone marrow donors made up the cohort. All cohort members were sampled while nominally healthy, although unrecorded immune exposures were likely present. The donor tested CMV seronegative and was one of the 352 seronegative cohort members. Each donor provided a peripheral blood sample, and peripheral blood mononuclear cells were used for TCR beta sequencing. Genomic DNA extraction from the blood cell samples was performed with the Qiagen DNeasy Blood Extraction Kit. In its sample, this clone was seen a few times. This receptor's antigen is unknown. Within one base of it there is no much larger clone, and no base qualities were kept.

The chain is encoded by TRBV6-6 joined to TRBJ1-1; the D segment could be TRBD1, given 6 matching bases. This TCR derives from a woman aged 50 to 65 in good health and CMV-seronegative. Sequencing was done on a sample of PBMCs. The CDR3: CASSSRQASNTEAFF. Read as DNA, the sequence is TGTGCCAGCAGTTCCCGACAGGCCTCGAACACTGAAGCTTTCTTT.